This T cell receptor (beta chain) originates from a study of blood T cell repertoires in COVID-19. Background on the study: The analysed material was cDNA or gDNA that came from T cells, B-cell-depleted T cells, or PBMCs.

Per the study methods: Amplified reference gene primers provided the basis for estimating nucleated cell counts. Profiled with immunoSEQ multiplex PCR; TCRdb holds only in-frame clones, not every one. V and J calls and clone size come straight from that table; D and trimming were deduced from the DNA. This table has tens of thousands of clones, 84% appearing once. A Seattle source enrolled patients during active infection and followed them longitudinally. In germline, CDR1 is SGHRS, CDR2 YFSETQ. The CDR3 loop spans 14 amino acids. With 4 bases removed from V and 4 bases from J, the gap between germline ends came to 14 bases.

The TCR comes from a middle-aged man with COVID-19, enrolled during active disease. Sample: peripheral blood. The chain recombines TRBV5-1 with TRBJ1-2; TRBD1 might be the D (6 bases). CDR3 DNA: TGCGCCAGCAGCCAAGGGGGGGGTAGCTATGGCTACACCTTC. Translation: CASSQGGGSYGYTF.